The T cell receptor (beta chain) described here comes from a study of OX40 agonist ivuxolimab in advanced cancers. Study in general: The study treated patients with ivuxolimab, an agonistic anti-OX40 (CD134) antibody.

Broader study findings: On average, CD8+ T cells showed a greater number of expanded clones than CD4+.

On this clone itself: Its target is not known.

The repertoire was sequenced with immunoSEQ multiplex PCR; TCRdb's copy has only in-frame clones and lacks some. The table has 50,000 to 65,000 clones, approximately 90% seen once. This TCR was sampled from an adult with an advanced solid tumor such as melanoma, head and neck, liver or kidney cancer. The sequencing here drew on CD4+ or CD8+ T cells sorted from blood, taken in a trial of the OX40 agonist ivuxolimab.

CDR3 sequence (DNA): TGTGCCTCAACTAAGGGGCTCCTGAACACTGAAGCTTTCTTT. This translates into CASTKGLLNTEAFF. The chain joins TRBV6-5 to TRBJ1-1; tentative D call: TRBD1 (5 bases). Germline V CDR1 and CDR2: MNHEY, SVGAGI. The CDR3 length is 14 residues. V gave up 11 bases and J gave up 0 bases, with 16 bases separating them.